This TCR beta chain originates from a study of T cell responses to AZD1222 COVID-19 vaccine. Study-wide results and caveats: Vaccine-associated CD4 TCRs ranged over spike, dominating at 160-218 and 743-854. In a largely white British group with more females than males, clonal diversity was possibly underestimated.

This CDR3 is built from 12 residues. Per germline, CDR1 KGHDR and CDR2 SFDVKD. V was pared by 4 bases and J by 5 bases, with 7 bases between. Profiled with immunoSEQ multiplex PCR; TCRdb holds only in-frame clones, not every one. This sample has approximately 97,000 clones, with approximately 84% found just once. This clone was detected a few times. As yet, its antigen is unknown. The source material was peripheral blood, sampled on day 0 of AZD1222 vaccination. The sequence was obtained from an adult in good health. This chain joins TRBV24-1 and TRBJ1-2; D not resolved. Written as DNA, the CDR3 is TGTGCCACCAGTGACATAGCATATGGCTACACCTTC. Protein product: CATSDIAYGYTF.